This TCR beta chain appears in the sequencing data of a study of T cells in Graves' hyperthyroidism and ophthalmopathy. RNA transcripts gave rise to amplified TCR beta CDR3 regions. First-round RT-PCR with HTBI primers amplified the TCR CDR3 region. TCRdb re-derived calls from the multiplex PCR reads in MiXCR, one entry per CDR3 protein. The data contain around 450,000 distinct CDR3 sequences, roughly 13% of them seen just once; the ten biggest clones take up less than 6.5%. This clonotype showed up just once. This CDR3 spans 15 amino acids. Trimming took 4 bases from V and 4 from J; bases not matched to a gene: 3. Germline V gene sequence: CDR1 MNHEY, CDR2 SMNVEV (reference sequence).

Material for sequencing was blood. The chain joins TRBV27 to TRBJ2-3; 12 nucleotides match TRBD2. This clonotype originated in a woman between 18 and 29 years old with Graves' hyperthyroidism. Here the CDR3 reads CASSWRLAGADTQYF. The CDR3 DNA sequence: TGTGCCAGCAGTTGGCGACTAGCGGGAGCAGATACGCAGTATTTT.